These T cell receptor beta chains were read from a single sample in a study of blood T cell repertoires in COVID-19. Using immunoSEQ multiplex PCR, the repertoire was profiled, and TCRdb retains in-frame clones only, with some absent. The repertoire consists of roughly 200,000 clones, with around 85% occurring once and the leading ten covering 11%. Input material: peripheral blood. These receptors all come from a human donor with active or convalescent COVID-19. The donor label of this sample is uncertain. Each CDR3 is given with its conserved first and last residue. A D gene is named only where the DNA matches it firmly. Not every row has a clone size; where given, it reads once, few, many or a size class.

j_call: TRBJ2-4
d_call: TRBD2
clone_size: NA
v_call: TRBV6-6
cdr3_aa: CASTQGAGADIQYF
cdr3_nt: TGTGCCAGCACGCAGGGAGCGGGGGCGGACATTCAGTACTTC

j_call: TRBJ2-7
d_call: TRBD2
clone_size: NA
v_call: TRBV5-4
cdr3_aa: CATQQEGGGGTYEQYF
cdr3_nt: TGTGCCACCCAGCAGGAAGGCGGGGGTGGGACCTACGAGCAGTACTTC

j_call: TRBJ2-3
d_call: NA
clone_size: NA
v_call: TRBV7-3
cdr3_aa: CASSLSGHTDTQYF
cdr3_nt: TGTGCCAGCAGCTTGAGCGGGCACACAGATACGCAGTATTTT

j_call: TRBJ1-4
d_call: TRBD1
clone_size: NA
v_call: TRBV9
cdr3_aa: CASSRQGITNEKLFF
cdr3_nt: TGTGCCAGCAGCCGACAGGGGATAACTAATGAAAAACTGTTTTTT

j_call: TRBJ2-2
d_call: TRBD2
clone_size: NA
v_call: TRBV2
cdr3_aa: CASSEQGLGGELFF
cdr3_nt: TGTGCCAGCAGCGAACAGGGACTAGGCGGGGAGCTGTTTTTT

j_call: TRBJ2-5
d_call: NA
clone_size: few
v_call: TRBV4-2
cdr3_aa: CASSPRTEETQYF
cdr3_nt: TGTGCCAGCAGCCCGAGGACTGAAGAGACCCAGTACTTC

j_call: TRBJ2-1
d_call: TRBD1
clone_size: NA
v_call: TRBV6-6
cdr3_aa: CASSYPQYRGGEQFF
cdr3_nt: TGTGCCAGCAGTTACCCACAATACAGGGGTGGAGAGCAGTTCTTC

j_call: TRBJ2-7
d_call: TRBD1
clone_size: NA
v_call: TRBV7-2
cdr3_aa: CASSLAPGTGGLEQYF
cdr3_nt: TGTGCCAGCAGCTTAGCGCCCGGGACAGGGGGACTCGAGCAGTACTTC

j_call: TRBJ2-2
d_call: NA
clone_size: NA
v_call: TRBV6-4
cdr3_aa: CASSEGAEAASGELFF
cdr3_nt: TGTGCCAGCAGTGAGGGGGCTGAGGCCGCCTCCGGGGAGCTGTTTTTT

j_call: TRBJ1-1
d_call: TRBD1
clone_size: NA
v_call: TRBV11-1
cdr3_aa: CASRLGDRGEAFF
cdr3_nt: TGTGCCAGCAGGTTAGGGGACAGAGGTGAAGCTTTCTTT

j_call: TRBJ2-3
d_call: TRBD2
clone_size: NA
v_call: TRBV6-5
cdr3_aa: CASTGLAGGYTQYF
cdr3_nt: TGTGCCAGCACTGGACTAGCGGGAGGTTATACGCAGTATTTT

j_call: TRBJ1-1
d_call: NA
clone_size: once
v_call: TRBV7-9
cdr3_aa: CASSLEAVNTEAFF
cdr3_nt: TGTGCCAGCAGCTTAGAGGCGGTGAACACTGAAGCTTTCTTT

j_call: TRBJ1-2
d_call: TRBD1
clone_size: NA
v_call: TRBV6-5
cdr3_aa: CATGGQGAHYGYTF
cdr3_nt: TGTGCCACCGGCGGACAGGGGGCCCACTATGGCTACACCTTC

j_call: TRBJ2-7
d_call: NA
clone_size: NA
v_call: TRBV27
cdr3_aa: CASRRGPRSYEQYF
cdr3_nt: TGTGCCAGCAGGCGGGGACCACGCTCCTACGAGCAGTACTTC

j_call: TRBJ1-2
d_call: NA
clone_size: NA
v_call: TRBV10-3
cdr3_aa: CAISGGQGGGYTF
cdr3_nt: TGTGCCATCAGTGGGGGTCAGGGAGGAGGCTACACCTTC

j_call: TRBJ1-3
d_call: NA
clone_size: NA
v_call: TRBV6-1
cdr3_aa: CASSEQGYGNTIYF
cdr3_nt: TGTGCCAGCAGTGAACAGGGGTATGGAAACACCATATATTTT

j_call: TRBJ2-5
d_call: NA
clone_size: few
v_call: TRBV11-3
cdr3_aa: CASSLAGWGQGRGETQYF
cdr3_nt: TGTGCCAGCAGCTTAGCTGGCTGGGGGCAGGGGAGAGGAGAGACCCAGTACTTC

j_call: TRBJ1-4
d_call: TRBD1
clone_size: NA
v_call: TRBV2
cdr3_aa: CASVGQGSEKLFF
cdr3_nt: TGTGCCAGCGTCGGACAGGGTTCCGAAAAACTGTTTTTT